The present T cell receptor (beta chain) was sequenced within a study of T cell changes during pregnancy in multiple sclerosis. Libraries were prepared by immunoSEQ multiplex PCR; TCRdb keeps only in-frame clonotypes and omits some of them. The repertoire holds tens of thousands of clones, around 90% seen once, with 1.4% in the top ten. Germline V CDR1 and CDR2: SGHVS, FQNEAQ. The CDR3 has 15 amino acids. J lost 11 bases, V lost 6 bases, and 12 bases had no gene match. The V call is TRBV7-8, the J call TRBJ1-6; 8 nucleotides line up with TRBD1. Here the sequenced sample was peripheral blood, taken before pregnancy. The source of this sequence is a female donor with multiple sclerosis, enrolled in a pregnancy study. The CDR3 coding sequence is TGTGCCAGCAGGGGGACAGGCGCTGAGGGCGCACCCCTCCACTTT. Its protein is CASRGTGAEGAPLHF.